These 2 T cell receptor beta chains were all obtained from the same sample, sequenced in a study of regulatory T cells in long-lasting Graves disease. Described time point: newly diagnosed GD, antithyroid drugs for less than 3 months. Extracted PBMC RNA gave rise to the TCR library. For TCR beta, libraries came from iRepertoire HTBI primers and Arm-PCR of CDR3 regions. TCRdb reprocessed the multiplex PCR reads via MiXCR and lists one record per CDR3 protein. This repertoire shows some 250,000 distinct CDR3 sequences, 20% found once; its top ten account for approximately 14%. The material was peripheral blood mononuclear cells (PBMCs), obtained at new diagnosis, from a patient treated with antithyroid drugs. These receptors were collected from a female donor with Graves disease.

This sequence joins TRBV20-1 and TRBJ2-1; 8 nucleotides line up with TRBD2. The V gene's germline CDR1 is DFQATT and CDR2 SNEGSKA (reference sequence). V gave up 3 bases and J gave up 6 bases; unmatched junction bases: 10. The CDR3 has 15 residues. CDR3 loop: CSARDGREAVNEQFF. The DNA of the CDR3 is TGCAGTGCTAGGGATGGGCGGGAGGCGGTCAATGAGCAGTTCTTC.

The CDR3 DNA reads TGTGCCAGCAGAAGGACGGTGAATTCACCCCTCCACTTT. Translation gives CASRRTVNSPLHF. This rearrangement joins TRBV28 to TRBJ1-6; D unresolved. CDR3 length: 13 residues. Germline CDR1 is MDHEN and CDR2 is SYDVKM. V gave up 6 bases and J gave up 7 bases, with 10 bases separating them.